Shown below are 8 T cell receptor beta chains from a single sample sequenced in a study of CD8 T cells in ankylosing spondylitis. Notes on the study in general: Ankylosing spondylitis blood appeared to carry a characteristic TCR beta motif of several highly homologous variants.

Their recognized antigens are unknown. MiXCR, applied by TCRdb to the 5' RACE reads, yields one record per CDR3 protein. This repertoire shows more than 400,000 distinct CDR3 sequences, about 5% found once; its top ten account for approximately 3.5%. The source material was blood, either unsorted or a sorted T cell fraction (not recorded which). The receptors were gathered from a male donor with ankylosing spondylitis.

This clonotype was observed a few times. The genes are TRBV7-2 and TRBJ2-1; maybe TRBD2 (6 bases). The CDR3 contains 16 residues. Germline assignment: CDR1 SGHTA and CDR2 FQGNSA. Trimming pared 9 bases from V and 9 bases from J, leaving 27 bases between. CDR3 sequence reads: CASSRLATDLGGEQFF. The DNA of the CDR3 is TGTGCCAGTAGCCGTCTAGCGACCGATCTGGGCGGTGAGCAGTTCTTC.

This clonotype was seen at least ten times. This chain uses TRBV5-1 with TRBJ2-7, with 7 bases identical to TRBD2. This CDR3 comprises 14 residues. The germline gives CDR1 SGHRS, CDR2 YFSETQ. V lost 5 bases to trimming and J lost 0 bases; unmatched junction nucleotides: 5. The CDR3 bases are TGCGCCAGCAGAGAGCTAGCGGTCTCCTACGAGCAGTACTTC. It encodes CASRELAVSYEQYF.

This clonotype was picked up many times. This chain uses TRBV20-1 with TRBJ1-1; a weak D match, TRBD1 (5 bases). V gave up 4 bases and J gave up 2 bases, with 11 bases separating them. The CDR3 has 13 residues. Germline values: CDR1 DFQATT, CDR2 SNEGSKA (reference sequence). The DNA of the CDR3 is TGCAGTGCTATTGGGGGGATAAACACTGAAGCTTTCTTT. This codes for CSAIGGINTEAFF.

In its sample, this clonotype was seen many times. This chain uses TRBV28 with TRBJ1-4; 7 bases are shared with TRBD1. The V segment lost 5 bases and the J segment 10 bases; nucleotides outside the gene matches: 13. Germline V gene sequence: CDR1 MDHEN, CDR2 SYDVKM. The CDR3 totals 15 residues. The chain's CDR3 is CASSPSDRAVGKLFF. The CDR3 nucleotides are TGTGCCAGCAGTCCCTCCGACAGGGCGGTAGGAAAACTGTTTTTT.

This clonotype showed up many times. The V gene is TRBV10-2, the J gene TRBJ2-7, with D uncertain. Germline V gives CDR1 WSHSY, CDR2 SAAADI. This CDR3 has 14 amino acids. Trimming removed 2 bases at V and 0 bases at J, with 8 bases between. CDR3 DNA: TGCGCCAGCAGTGAGGCACACCTCTCCTACGAGCAGTACTTC. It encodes CASSEAHLSYEQYF.

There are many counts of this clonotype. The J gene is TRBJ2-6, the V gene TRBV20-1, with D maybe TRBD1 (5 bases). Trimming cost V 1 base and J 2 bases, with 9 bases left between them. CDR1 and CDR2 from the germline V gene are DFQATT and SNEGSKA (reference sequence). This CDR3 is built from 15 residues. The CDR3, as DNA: TGCAGTGCTAGAGGGGGCTTACCTGGGGCCAACGTCCTGACTTTC. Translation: CSARGGLPGANVLTF.

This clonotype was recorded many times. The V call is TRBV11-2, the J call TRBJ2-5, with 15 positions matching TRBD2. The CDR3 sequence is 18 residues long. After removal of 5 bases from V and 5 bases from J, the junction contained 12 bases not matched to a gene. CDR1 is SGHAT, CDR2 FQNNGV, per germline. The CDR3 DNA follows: TGTGCCAGCAGCCCCGGGACTAGCGGGAGGATCGGTAGGGAGACCCAGTACTTC. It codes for CASSPGTSGRIGRETQYF.

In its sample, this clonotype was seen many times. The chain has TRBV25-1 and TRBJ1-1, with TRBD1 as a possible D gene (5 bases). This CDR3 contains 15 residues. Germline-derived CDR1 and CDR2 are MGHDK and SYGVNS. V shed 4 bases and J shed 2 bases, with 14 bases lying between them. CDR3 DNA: TGTGCCAGCAGTGGTTTTTACGGGGGAAACACTGAAGCTTTCTTT. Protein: CASSGFYGGNTEAFF.